This TCR beta chain was sequenced for a study of vaccination and CD4 T cells after COVID-19 (dated by TCRdb to between 2021 and 2024). Study-level background: Convalescent patients had a positive SARS-CoV-2 result on nasal swab PCR, and of these patients, under ten had mild disease and one had severe disease. The convalescent cohort included six males and four females, with two Hispanic individuals, seven Caucasians, two Asians and one multiracial person. Participants received two doses of either the Pfizer-BioNTech BNT162b2 vaccine (n=8) or the Moderna mRNA-1273 vaccine (n=2). Post-COVID blood samples were collected from convalescent patients a median of around 100 days after diagnosis, with a range of roughly 30 to 161 days. The time from the second vaccine dose to post-vaccine blood sampling had a median of roughly 77 days and ranged from roughly 12 to 250 days. Three convalescent patients were sampled both early after vaccination (day 14) and late after vaccination (days 161 to 241). For stimulating the cultures, overlapping spike peptide pools were used, derived from SARS-CoV-2 as well as from the common cold coronaviruses HCoV-NL63, HCoV-OC43 and HCoV-229E. Control cultures used a CEFX viral epitope pool as positive control, an HIV-1 Nef peptide pool as negative control, or no peptide. In around ten COVID-19 convalescent patients and several infection-naive healthy vaccine recipients, the spike-specific CD4+ TCR repertoire before mRNA vaccination was compared with the repertoire after mRNA vaccination. Here is what the overall study found, with its caveats: In convalescent patients, a median roughly 86% of post-vaccine SARS-CoV-2-reactive clones were detected only after vaccination, suggesting vaccine-specific priming. Although the median number of SARS-CoV-2-reactive clonotypes went up from around 19 after infection to 38 after vaccination, the increase was not significant. Nearly all vaccine-specific clones in convalescent patients (304 of 307) were mono-reactive for SARS-CoV-2 spike rather than cross-reactive with common cold coronaviruses. Only a relatively small number of convalescent patients were included in the study, and early timepoints following natural infection were not analyzed.

Regarding this clonotype: No cognate antigen has been identified for it. No base quality values were provided; no much bigger clone lies one nucleotide off.

According to the study, the label for this sample's time point signals: late sampling 161 to 241 days after vaccination in a few convalescent patients. Read against the paper, the sample's treatment or condition label means: roughly ten-day PBMC culture with coronavirus spike peptide pools or control peptides (ViraFEST assay). The study used the ViraFEST assay, which expanded antigen-specific T cells with peptide pools and then identified expanded clonotypes by TCR sequencing. Positive SARS-CoV-2 PCR tests in the convalescent patients dated from March to December 2020, before Alpha, Beta and Delta variants emerged in the United States. About 1.8 million PBMCs per well were cultured in IMDM with roughly 5% human AB serum and around 10 IU/ml IL-2, plus 10 ug/ml peptide pools. Half of the culture medium was replaced with fresh IL-2-containing medium on days 3 and 7. After approximately 10 days of culture, CD4+ T cells were isolated by negative selection using the EasySep CD4+ T cell isolation kit. PBMCs were separated from whole blood using Ficoll-Paque Plus gradient centrifugation and then either used fresh or cryopreserved at -140C. Triplicate wells were generally used for each culture condition.

The trim is 3 bases for V and 7 bases for J, with a gap of 13 bases between the germline ends. Measured from the cysteine to the phenylalanine, the CDR3 is 12 residues long. Only the CDR3 DNA stays, 36 bases, in frame from base 1. The germline V gene encodes CDR1 DFQATT and CDR2 SNEGSKA (reference sequence). Library generation was performed with PCR. TCR sequencing of DNA from cultured CD4+ T cells used the Oncomine TCR Beta short-read assay at the Johns Hopkins FTIC core. Genomic DNA was extracted from the cultured CD4+ T cells with the QIAamp micro DNA kit. Oncomine TCR Beta libraries made from cultured CD4+ T cells were pooled using unique dual indexes and sequenced on an Illumina iSeq 100. The authors' analysis ran thus. Non-productive sequences were removed, and CDR3s that did not start with C, did not end with F or W, or were shorter than 7 amino acids were discarded. The MANAFEST web application was used to identify antigen-specific clonotypes by comparing peptide-stimulated wells against reference wells and other culture wells. An FDR below 0.05, an odds ratio above 5, and a productive frequency above 0.1% in at least two of three replicate wells were required for clones to be considered positive. Cross-reactive clonotypes were defined as significantly expanded in both SARS-CoV-2 spike wells and at least one common cold coronavirus spike condition. Using R version 3.6.1, CDR3 homology was evaluated through Levenshtein distances (stringdist) along with unrooted phylogenetic trees (ape). Starting from the raw public reads, TCRdb applied fastp trimming at Q25, assembled clones with MiXCR and retained in-frame beta chains. Rows are unified per CDR3 protein, each entry keeping the most common DNA and genes. TCRdb, not the authors, supplied the V and J calls. This sample gives about 26,000 distinct CDR3 sequences in total; roughly 34% of them show up just once. Jointly, the top ten make up around 3.4% of the sample.

This sequence was found in a human donor who had recovered from COVID-19. The sample in question was CD4+ T cells from blood, cultured in vitro, obtained about 7 months after SARS-CoV-2 vaccination. The chain is encoded by TRBV20-1 joined to TRBJ2-7; the D gene is perhaps TRBD2, from 5 matching bases. The bases are TGCAGTGCTAGGCCCGGGTCGGGGGAGCAGTACTTC. It is translated as CSARPGSGEQYF.